The T cell receptor beta chain described here comes from a study of T cells in Graves' hyperthyroidism and ophthalmopathy. Study details: Specimen type is peripheral blood, collected at initial diagnosis prior to any treatment.

Using RNA transcripts as the source, TCR beta CDR3 regions were amplified. TCR CDR3 underwent first-round RT-PCR with the HTBI primer set. From the multiplex PCR reads, TCRdb called clonotypes with MiXCR, one entry per CDR3 protein. The data show about 380,000 distinct CDR3 sequences, around 14% seen once. Exclusion criteria comprised uncontrolled infection, other autoimmune disease, pregnancy or lactation. The sample consisted of blood. This clonotype was sampled from a woman in her sixties with Graves' hyperthyroidism.

The CDR3 nucleotides are TGCAGTGCTAGACTCAACAGGCACACCGGGGAGCTGTTTTTT. It codes for CSARLNRHTGELFF. The chain couples TRBV20-1 to TRBJ2-2, with a possible D match to TRBD1 (5 bases). Trimming left V 2 bases short and J 3 bases short, with 10 bases between. Germline V gene sequence: CDR1 DFQATT, CDR2 SNEGSKA (reference sequence). CDR3 length equals 14 residues.